A selection of T cell receptor beta chains follows, all from one sample in a study of OX40 agonist ivuxolimab in advanced cancers. Repertoires were generated with immunoSEQ multiplex PCR, while TCRdb's copy carries only in-frame clones and drops some. The data contain about 68,000 clones, 70% to 90% of them singletons. This specimen was CD4+ or CD8+ T cells sorted from blood, taken in a trial of the OX40 agonist ivuxolimab. The receptors derive from an adult with an advanced solid tumor such as melanoma, head and neck, liver or kidney cancer. Both conserved end residues are part of each CDR3. The order of the fields is V gene, CDR3 length, J gene, D gene, clone size, CDR3 DNA, CDR3 protein. The D gene is left open where the match is weak. Rows may omit the clone size; those that give it use once, few, many or a size class.

TRBV18	15	TRBJ2-1	TRBD1	.	TGTGCCAGCTCACCTAATACAGGGGGCCAAGATGAGCAGTTCTTC	CASSPNTGGQDEQFF
TRBV18	17	TRBJ2-7	.	.	TGTGCCAGCTCACCACCGATCGGGGAGCAGAGGTCCTACGAGCAGTACTTC	CASSPPIGEQRSYEQYF
TRBV2	11	TRBJ2-1	.	.	TGTGCCAGCAGTTGGTACAATGAGCAGTTCTTC	CASSWYNEQFF
TRBV5-4	14	TRBJ1-2	TRBD1	few	TGTGCCAGCAGCTTGGTCGACAGGGGCTATGGCTACACCTTC	CASSLVDRGYGYTF
TRBV5-1	13	TRBJ1-2	TRBD1	.	TGCGCCAGCAGCTCGGACAGGGTAGATGGCTACACCTTC	CASSSDRVDGYTF
TRBV6-1	15	TRBJ1-6	.	few	TGTGCCAGCAGTGGGCAGGGGCAAACCAATTCACCCCTCCACTTT	CASSGQGQTNSPLHF
TRBV18	18	TRBJ2-1	.	.	TGTGCCAGCTCACCCTCCGCCGCTAGCGCACACTTTTACAATGAGCAGTTCTTC	CASSPSAASAHFYNEQFF
TRBV19	17	TRBJ2-1	TRBD2	.	TGTGCCAGTAGTATAGATCTCGGGACTAGCGGTTACAATGAGCAGTTCTTC	CASSIDLGTSGYNEQFF
TRBV7-2	16	TRBJ2-1	TRBD2	.	TGTGCCAGCAGCACACGACTAGCGGGGGGGTTAGGCGAGCAGTTCTTC	CASSTRLAGGLGEQFF
TRBV7-2	12	TRBJ1-2	.	.	TGTGCCAGCAGCCAAGATCGGTATGGCTACACCTTC	CASSQDRYGYTF
TRBV5-4	15	TRBJ1-1	.	.	TGTGCCAGCAGTCTTCCAGGGGCCATGAACACTGAAGCTTTCTTT	CASSLPGAMNTEAFF
TRBV7-8	15	TRBJ2-1	TRBD1	.	TGTGCCAGCAGACTAGACAGGGGCAACTACAATGAGCAGTTCTTC	CASRLDRGNYNEQFF
TRBV7-2	14	TRBJ1-2	.	once	TGTGCCAGCAGCCAGGACCGGGGGTACTATGGCTACACCTTC	CASSQDRGYYGYTF
TRBV18	11	TRBJ2-7	.	.	TGTGCCAGCTCGCCAAATTACGAGCAGTACTTC	CASSPNYEQYF
TRBV5-6	14	TRBJ2-4	.	.	TGTGCCAGCAGCTTATACGTAGCCAAAAACATTCAGTACTTC	CASSLYVAKNIQYF
TRBV18	13	TRBJ2-7	.	.	TGTGCCAGCTCTAGTCGAGAGATCTACGAGCAGTACTTC	CASSSREIYEQYF
TRBV4-3	17	TRBJ2-3	TRBD2	.	TGCGCCAGCAGCCAAGAAGGTCATGGGGGGGGTACAGATACGCAGTATTTT	CASSQEGHGGGTDTQYF
TRBV15	14	TRBJ2-5	.	.	TGTGCCACCGCGAGAGGCGGGGCTTGGGAGACCCAGTACTTC	CATARGGAWETQYF
TRBV19	16	TRBJ2-3	.	.	TGTGCCAGTGCCCTAGCTTGGCATCCCACCACAGATACGCAGTATTTT	CASALAWHPTTDTQYF
TRBV9	15	TRBJ2-1	.	.	TGTGCCAGCAGCCCCCGGATGAGCTCCTACAATGAGCAGTTCTTC	CASSPRMSSYNEQFF
TRBV18	18	TRBJ2-3	.	.	TGTGCCAGCTCACCCCCCCTACGGGAGCGAGGGTGGACAGATACGCAGTATTTT	CASSPPLRERGWTDTQYF
TRBV12-5	18	TRBJ2-1	TRBD1	once	TGTGCTAGTGGTTTGAACGGTAGGGGACAGGGGACCTACAATGAGCAGTTCTTC	CASGLNGRGQGTYNEQFF
TRBV11-1	14	TRBJ2-3	.	.	TGTGCCAGCAGCCCTAGCTACGGCACAGATACGCAGTATTTT	CASSPSYGTDTQYF
TRBV19	15	TRBJ2-7	.	.	TGTGCCAGTAGTACGACCGTCTATCTCCTCTACGAGCAGTACTTC	CASSTTVYLLYEQYF
TRBV2	13	TRBJ2-7	.	.	TGTGCCAGCAGTGTTACGGGTTCGAGCGAGCAGTACTTC	CASSVTGSSEQYF
TRBV2	12	TRBJ2-7	TRBD1	.	TGTGCCAGCAGTGGGACAGGCTACGAGCAGTACTTC	CASSGTGYEQYF
TRBV28	12	TRBJ1-4	.	.	TGTGCCAGCAGAGACCCTAATGAAAAACTGTTTTTT	CASRDPNEKLFF
TRBV19	14	TRBJ1-5	.	.	TGTGCCAGTAGTATGGGACACCCTAAGCAGCCCCAGCATTTT	CASSMGHPKQPQHF
TRBV19	16	TRBJ1-5	.	.	TGTGCCAGTAGCGACCAGGGGCTGTTGGGGAATCAGCCCCAGCATTTT	CASSDQGLLGNQPQHF
TRBV29-1	13	TRBJ2-1	TRBD2	.	TGCAGCGTTGTAACTAGCGGATACAATGAGCAGTTCTTC	CSVVTSGYNEQFF
TRBV6-6	14	TRBJ2-7	.	.	TGTGCCAGCAGCGGGCGGGGCCTTAGCTACGAGCAGTACTTC	CASSGRGLSYEQYF
TRBV19	16	TRBJ2-2	.	.	TGTGCCAGTAGTATAGACATGGCAGTCCTGACCGGGGAGCTGTTTTTT	CASSIDMAVLTGELFF
TRBV11-2	16	TRBJ2-5	.	.	TGTGCCAGCAGCTTAACCCCCTCGGGGTTGGGGGAGACCCAGTACTTC	CASSLTPSGLGETQYF
TRBV6-1	14	TRBJ1-1	.	.	TGTGCCAGCAGTGAATGGCGGGGGCGGACTGAAGCTTTCTTT	CASSEWRGRTEAFF
TRBV5-4	15	TRBJ2-1	TRBD1	.	TGTGCCAGCAGGAACGGACAGGGCTCCTACAATGAGCAGTTCTTC	CASRNGQGSYNEQFF
TRBV7-2	13	TRBJ2-1	.	.	TGTGCCAGCAGCTTGCAGGGAATGGGGGAGCAGTTCTTC	CASSLQGMGEQFF
TRBV18	14	TRBJ2-3	.	.	TGTGCCAGCTCACCACCGGTCCCATCGGATACGCAGTATTTT	CASSPPVPSDTQYF
TRBV19	16	TRBJ2-7	.	.	TGTGCCAGTAGTATCCTCGAGGCAGGCCCTACGGGAGAGCAGTACTTC	CASSILEAGPTGEQYF
TRBV5-5	15	TRBJ2-1	TRBD1	.	TGTGCCAGCAGCTTGGGGACAGGGTTTGGGGATGAGCAGTTCTTC	CASSLGTGFGDEQFF